This note documents a single T cell receptor (beta chain) sequence. The data were produced by immunoSEQ multiplex PCR, yet TCRdb's version contains in-frame clones alone and is incomplete. The sample has some 13,000 clones, around 91% seen once. This entry is derived from a study of blood T cell repertoires in COVID-19. Overall study context: T cells, B-cell-depleted T cells, or PBMCs supplied cDNA or gDNA.

Trimming took 0 bases from V and 5 from J, leaving 11 bases between them. The germline CDR1 and CDR2 sequences are SGDLS and YYNGEE. This CDR3 has 15 residues. Sequences were obtained from peripheral blood. The source is a human donor in a cohort sampled during active COVID-19. This chain connects TRBV9 to TRBJ1-4, with D unclear. CDR3 sequence (DNA): TGTGCCAGCAGCGTAGAAGGAGGAGGGAATGAAAAACTGTTTTTT. Amino acids: CASSVEGGGNEKLFF.